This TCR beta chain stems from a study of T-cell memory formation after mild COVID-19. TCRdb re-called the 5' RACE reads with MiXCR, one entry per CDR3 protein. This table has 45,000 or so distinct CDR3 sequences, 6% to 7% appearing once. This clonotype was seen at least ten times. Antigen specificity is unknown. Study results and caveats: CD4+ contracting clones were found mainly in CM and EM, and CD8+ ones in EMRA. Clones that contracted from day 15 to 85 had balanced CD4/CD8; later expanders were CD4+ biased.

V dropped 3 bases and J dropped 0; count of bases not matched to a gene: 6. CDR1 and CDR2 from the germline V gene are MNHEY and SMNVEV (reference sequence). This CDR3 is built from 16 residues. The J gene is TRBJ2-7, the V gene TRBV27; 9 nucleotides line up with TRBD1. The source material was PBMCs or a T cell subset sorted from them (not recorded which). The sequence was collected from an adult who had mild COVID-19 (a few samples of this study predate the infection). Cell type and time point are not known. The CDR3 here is CASSFTGTGLSYEQYF. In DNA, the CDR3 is TGTGCCAGCAGTTTTACCGGGACAGGGCTCTCCTACGAGCAGTACTTC.